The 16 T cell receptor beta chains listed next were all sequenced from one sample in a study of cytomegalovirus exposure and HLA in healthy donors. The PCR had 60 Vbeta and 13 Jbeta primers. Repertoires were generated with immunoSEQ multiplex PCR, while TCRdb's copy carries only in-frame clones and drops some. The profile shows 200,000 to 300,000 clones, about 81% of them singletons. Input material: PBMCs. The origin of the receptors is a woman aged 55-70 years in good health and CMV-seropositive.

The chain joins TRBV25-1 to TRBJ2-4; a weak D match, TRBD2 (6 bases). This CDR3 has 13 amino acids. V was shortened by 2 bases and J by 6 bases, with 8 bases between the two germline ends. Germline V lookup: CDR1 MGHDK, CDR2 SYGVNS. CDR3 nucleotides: TGTGCCAGCAGTGAAGGGGACTTAAACATTCAGTACTTC. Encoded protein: CASSEGDLNIQYF.

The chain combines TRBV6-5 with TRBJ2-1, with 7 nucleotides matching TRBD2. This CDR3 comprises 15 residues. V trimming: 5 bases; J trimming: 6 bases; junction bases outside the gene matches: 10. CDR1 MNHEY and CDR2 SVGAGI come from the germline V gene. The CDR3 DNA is TGTGCCAGCAGTCCTTTTGGGGGGGTCCCCAATGAGCAGTTCTTC. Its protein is CASSPFGGVPNEQFF.

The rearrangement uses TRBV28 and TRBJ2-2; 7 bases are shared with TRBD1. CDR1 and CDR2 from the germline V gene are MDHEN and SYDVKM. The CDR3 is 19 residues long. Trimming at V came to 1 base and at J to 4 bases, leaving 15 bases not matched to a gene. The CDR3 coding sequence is TGTGCCAGCAGTTTATTCCTCGGGGCAGGGGGTCTGTCCACCGGGGAGCTGTTTTTT. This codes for CASSLFLGAGGLSTGELFF.

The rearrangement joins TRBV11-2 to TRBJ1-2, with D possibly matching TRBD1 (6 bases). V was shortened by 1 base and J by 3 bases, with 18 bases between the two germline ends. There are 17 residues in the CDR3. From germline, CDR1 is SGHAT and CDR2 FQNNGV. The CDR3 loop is CASSLGVQGPTYYGYTF. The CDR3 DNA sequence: TGTGCCAGCAGCTTAGGCGTACAGGGTCCCACGTACTATGGCTACACCTTC.

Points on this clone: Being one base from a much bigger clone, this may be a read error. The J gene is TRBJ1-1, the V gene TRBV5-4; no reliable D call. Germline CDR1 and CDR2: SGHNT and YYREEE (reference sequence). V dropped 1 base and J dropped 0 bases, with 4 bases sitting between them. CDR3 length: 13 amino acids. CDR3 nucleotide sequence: TGTGCCAGCAGCTTGTACATGAACACTGAAGCTTTCTTT. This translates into CASSLYMNTEAFF. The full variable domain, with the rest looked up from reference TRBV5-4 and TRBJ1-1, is ETGVTQSPTHLIKTRGQQVTLRCSSQSGHNTVSWYQQALGQGPQFIFQYYREEENGRGNFPPRFSGLQFPNYSSELNVNALELDDSALYLCASSLYMNTEAFFGQGTRLTVV.

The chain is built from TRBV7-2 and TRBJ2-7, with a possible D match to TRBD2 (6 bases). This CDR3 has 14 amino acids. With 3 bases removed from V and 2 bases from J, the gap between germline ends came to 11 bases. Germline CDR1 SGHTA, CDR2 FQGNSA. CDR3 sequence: CASSFLGGTYEQYF. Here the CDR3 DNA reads TGTGCCAGCAGCTTCCTGGGAGGCACCTACGAGCAGTACTTC.

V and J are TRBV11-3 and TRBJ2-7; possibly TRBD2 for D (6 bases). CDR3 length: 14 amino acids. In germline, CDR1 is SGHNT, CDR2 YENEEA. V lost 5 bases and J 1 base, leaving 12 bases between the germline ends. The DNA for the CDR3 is TGTGCCAGCAGCCTCGGAGGGGCGTCCTACGAGCAGTACTTC. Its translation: CASSLGGASYEQYF.

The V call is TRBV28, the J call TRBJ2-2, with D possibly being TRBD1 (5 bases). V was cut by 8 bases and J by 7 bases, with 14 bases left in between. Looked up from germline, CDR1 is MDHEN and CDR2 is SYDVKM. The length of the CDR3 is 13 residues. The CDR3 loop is CASLPGLVGELFF. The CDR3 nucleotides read TGTGCCAGCCTCCCAGGGTTAGTCGGGGAGCTGTTTTTT.

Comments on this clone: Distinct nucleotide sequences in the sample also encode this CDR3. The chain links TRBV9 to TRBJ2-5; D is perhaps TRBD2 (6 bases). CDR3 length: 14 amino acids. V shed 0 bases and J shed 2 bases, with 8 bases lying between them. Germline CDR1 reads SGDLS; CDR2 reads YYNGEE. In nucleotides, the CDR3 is TGTGCCAGCAGCGTAGGGGGACTTCAAGAGACCCAGTACTTC. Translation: CASSVGGLQETQYF.

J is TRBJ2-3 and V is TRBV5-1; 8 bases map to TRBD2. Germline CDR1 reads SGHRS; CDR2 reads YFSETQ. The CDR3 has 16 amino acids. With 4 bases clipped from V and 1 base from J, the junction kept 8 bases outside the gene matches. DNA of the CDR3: TGCGCCAGCAGCGACGGGAGGGCCGATGGCACAGATACGCAGTATTTT. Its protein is CASSDGRADGTDTQYF.

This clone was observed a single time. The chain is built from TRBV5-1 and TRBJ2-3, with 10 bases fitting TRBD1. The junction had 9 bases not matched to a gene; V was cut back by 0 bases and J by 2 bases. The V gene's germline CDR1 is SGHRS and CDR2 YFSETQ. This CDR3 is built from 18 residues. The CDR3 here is CASSLGPRQGATTDTQYF. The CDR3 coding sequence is TGCGCCAGCAGCTTGGGGCCCCGACAGGGGGCGACCACAGATACGCAGTATTTT.

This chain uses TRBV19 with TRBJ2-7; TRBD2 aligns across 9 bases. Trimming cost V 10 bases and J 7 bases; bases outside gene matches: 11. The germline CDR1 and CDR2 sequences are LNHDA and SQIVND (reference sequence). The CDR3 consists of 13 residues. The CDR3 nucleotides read TGTGCCACTGCGGGAGGGCCAGAGTTGGAGCAGTACTTC. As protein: CATAGGPELEQYF.

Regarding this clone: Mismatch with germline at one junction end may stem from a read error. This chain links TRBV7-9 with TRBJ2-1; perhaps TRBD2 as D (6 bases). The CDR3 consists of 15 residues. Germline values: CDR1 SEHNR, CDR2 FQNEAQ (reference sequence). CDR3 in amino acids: CSSSWRDFIRGEQFF. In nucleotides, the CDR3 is TGTTCCAGCAGCTGGCGGGACTTCATTAGGGGTGAGCAGTTCTTC.

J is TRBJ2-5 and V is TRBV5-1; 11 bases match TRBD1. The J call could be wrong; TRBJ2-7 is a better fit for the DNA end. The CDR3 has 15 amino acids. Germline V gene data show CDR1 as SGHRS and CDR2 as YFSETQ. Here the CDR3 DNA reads TGCGCCAGCAGCTATCGGACAGGGGGCGGATACGAGCAGTACTTC. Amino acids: CASSYRTGGGYEQYF.

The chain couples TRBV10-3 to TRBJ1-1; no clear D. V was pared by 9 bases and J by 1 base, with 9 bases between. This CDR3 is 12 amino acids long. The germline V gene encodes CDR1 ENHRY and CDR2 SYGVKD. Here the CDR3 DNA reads TGTGCCATTAAGGGAGAGAACACTGAAGCTTTCTTT. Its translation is CAIKGENTEAFF.

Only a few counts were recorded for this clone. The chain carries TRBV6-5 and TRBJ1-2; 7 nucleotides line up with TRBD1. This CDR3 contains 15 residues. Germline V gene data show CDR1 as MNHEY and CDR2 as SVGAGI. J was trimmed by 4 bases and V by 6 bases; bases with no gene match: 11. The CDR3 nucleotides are TGTGCCAGCAGAGATACAGGGGATTATCGCTATGGCTACACCTTC. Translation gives CASRDTGDYRYGYTF.